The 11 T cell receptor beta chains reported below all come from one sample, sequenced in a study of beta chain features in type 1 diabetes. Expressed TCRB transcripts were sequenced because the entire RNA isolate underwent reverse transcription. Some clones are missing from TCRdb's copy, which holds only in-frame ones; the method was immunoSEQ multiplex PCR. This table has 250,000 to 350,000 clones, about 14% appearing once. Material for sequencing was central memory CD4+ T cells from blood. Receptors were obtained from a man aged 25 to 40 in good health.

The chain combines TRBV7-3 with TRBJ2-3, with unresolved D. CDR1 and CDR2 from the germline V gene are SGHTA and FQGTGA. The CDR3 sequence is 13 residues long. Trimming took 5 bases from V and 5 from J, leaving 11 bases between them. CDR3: CASSANIGDTQYF. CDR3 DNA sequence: TGTGCCAGCAGCGCTAACATCGGAGATACGCAGTATTTT.

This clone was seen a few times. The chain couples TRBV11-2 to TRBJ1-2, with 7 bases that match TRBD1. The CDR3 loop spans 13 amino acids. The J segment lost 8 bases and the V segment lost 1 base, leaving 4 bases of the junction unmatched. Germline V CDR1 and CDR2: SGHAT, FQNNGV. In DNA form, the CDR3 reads TGTGCCAGCAGCTTAGTCCGAGGGGGCGGCTACACCTTC. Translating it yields CASSLVRGGGYTF. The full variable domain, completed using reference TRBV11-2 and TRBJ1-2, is EAGVAQSPRYKIIEKRQSVAFWCNPISGHATLYWYQQILGQGPKLLIQFQNNGVVDDSQLPKDRFSAERLKGVDSTLKIQPAKLEDSAVYLCASSLVRGGGYTFGSGTRLTVV.

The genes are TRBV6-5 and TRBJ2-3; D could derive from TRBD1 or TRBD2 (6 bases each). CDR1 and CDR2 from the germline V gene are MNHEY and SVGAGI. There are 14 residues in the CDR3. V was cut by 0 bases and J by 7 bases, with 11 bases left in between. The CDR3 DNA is TGTGCCAGCAGTTACTCGAAAGGGGGGTATACGCAGTATTTT. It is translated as CASSYSKGGYTQYF.

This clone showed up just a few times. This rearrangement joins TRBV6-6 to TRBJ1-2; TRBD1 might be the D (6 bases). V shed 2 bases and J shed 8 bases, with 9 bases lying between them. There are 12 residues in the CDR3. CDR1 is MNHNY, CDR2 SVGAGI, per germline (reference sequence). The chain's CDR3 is CASSYAGTGYTF. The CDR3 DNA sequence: TGTGCCAGCAGTTACGCAGGGACAGGCTACACCTTC.

The chain's CDR3 is CASSTGGRGLTQYF. The CDR3 DNA sequence: TGTGCCAGCAGCACAGGGGGAAGGGGGCTGACCCAGTACTTC. This chain links TRBV7-9 with TRBJ2-5, with 8 bases lining up with TRBD1. Germline assignment: CDR1 SEHNR and CDR2 FQNEAQ (reference sequence). The CDR3 consists of 14 residues. Germline trimming cut 5 bases from V and 7 bases from J; bases unmatched to any gene: 9.

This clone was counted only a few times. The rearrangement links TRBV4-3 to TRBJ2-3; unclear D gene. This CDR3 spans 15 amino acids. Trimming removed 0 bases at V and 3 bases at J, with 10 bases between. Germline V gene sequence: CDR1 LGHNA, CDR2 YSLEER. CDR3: CASSQEGMRTDTQYF. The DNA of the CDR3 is TGCGCCAGCAGCCAAGAAGGGATGAGAACAGATACGCAGTATTTT.

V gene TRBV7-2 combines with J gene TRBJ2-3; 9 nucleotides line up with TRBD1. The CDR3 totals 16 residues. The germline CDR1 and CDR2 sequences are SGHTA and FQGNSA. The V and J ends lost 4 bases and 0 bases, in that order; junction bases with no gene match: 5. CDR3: CASSSTGGRSTDTQYF. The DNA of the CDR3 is TGTGCCAGCAGCTCTACAGGGGGCCGAAGCACAGATACGCAGTATTTT.

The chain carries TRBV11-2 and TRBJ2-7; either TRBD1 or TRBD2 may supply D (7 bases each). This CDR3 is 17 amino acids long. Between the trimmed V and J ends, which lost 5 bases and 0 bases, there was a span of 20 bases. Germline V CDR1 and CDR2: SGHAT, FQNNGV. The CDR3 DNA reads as TGTGCCAGCAGCCCCAGGGGGAGGGCGTCGGGCTCCTACGAGCAGTACTTC. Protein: CASSPRGRASGSYEQYF.

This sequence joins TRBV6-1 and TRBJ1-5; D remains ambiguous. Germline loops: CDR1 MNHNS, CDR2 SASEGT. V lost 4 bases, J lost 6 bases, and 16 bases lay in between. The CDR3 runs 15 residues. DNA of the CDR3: TGTGCCAGCAGTGGTAACAGTGGAGTAAGTCAGCCCCAGCATTTT. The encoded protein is CASSGNSGVSQPQHF.

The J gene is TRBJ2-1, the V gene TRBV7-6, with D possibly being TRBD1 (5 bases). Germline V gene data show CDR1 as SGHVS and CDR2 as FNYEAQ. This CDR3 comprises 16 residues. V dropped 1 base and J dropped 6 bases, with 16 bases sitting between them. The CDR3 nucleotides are TGTGCCAGCAGCTTAGTTTCAGGGAATCGGCCCAATGAGCAGTTCTTC. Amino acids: CASSLVSGNRPNEQFF.

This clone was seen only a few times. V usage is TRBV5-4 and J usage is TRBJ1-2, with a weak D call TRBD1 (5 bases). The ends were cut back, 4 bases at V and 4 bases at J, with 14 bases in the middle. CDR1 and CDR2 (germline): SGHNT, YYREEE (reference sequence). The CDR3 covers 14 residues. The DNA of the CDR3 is TGTGCCAGCAGCGAAAGTACAGGAATCTATGGCTACACCTTC. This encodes CASSESTGIYGYTF.